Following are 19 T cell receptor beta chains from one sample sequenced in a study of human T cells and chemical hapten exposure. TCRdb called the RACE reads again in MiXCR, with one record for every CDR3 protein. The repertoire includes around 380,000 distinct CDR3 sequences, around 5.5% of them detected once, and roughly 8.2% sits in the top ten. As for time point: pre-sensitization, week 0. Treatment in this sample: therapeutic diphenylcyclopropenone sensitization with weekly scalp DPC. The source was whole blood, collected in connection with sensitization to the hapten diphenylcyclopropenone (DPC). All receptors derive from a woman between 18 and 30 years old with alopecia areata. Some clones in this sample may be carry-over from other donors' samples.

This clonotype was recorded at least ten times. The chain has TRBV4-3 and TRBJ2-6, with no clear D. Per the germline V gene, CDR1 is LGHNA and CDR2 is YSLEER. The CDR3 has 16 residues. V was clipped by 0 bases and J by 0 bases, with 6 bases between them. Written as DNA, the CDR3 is TGCGCCAGCAGCCAAGATTTCGGCTCTGGGGCCAACGTCCTGACTTTC. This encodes CASSQDFGSGANVLTF.

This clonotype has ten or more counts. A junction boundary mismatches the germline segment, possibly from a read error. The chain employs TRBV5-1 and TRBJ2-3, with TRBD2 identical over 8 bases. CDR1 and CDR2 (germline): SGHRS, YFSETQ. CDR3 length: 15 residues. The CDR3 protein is CASSLLAESTDTQYF. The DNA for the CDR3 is TGTGCCAGCAGCTTACTAGCGGAAAGCACAGATACGCAGTATTTT.

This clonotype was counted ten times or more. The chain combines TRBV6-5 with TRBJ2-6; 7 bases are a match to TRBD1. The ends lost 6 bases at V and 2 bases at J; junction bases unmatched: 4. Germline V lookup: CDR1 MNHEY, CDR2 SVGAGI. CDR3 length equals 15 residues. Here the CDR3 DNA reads TGTGCCAGCAGCATACAGGGGACTGGGGCCAACGTCCTGACTTTC. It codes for CASSIQGTGANVLTF.

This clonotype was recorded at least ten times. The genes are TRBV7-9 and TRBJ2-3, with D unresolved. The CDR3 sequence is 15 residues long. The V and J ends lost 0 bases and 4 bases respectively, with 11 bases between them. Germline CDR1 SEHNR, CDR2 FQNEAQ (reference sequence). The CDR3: CASSLASRAADTQYF. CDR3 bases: TGTGCCAGCAGCTTAGCGAGCCGGGCCGCAGATACGCAGTATTTT.

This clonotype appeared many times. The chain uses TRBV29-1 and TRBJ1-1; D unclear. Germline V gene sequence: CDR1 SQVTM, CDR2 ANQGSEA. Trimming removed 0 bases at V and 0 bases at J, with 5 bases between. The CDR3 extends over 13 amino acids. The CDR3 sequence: CSVEDPMNTEAFF. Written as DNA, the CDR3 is TGCAGCGTTGAAGATCCCATGAACACTGAAGCTTTCTTT.

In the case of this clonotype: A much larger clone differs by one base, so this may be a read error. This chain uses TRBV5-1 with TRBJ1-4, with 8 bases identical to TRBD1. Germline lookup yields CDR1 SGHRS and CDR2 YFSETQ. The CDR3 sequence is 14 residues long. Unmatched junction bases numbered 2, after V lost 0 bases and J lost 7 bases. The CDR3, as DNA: TGCGCCAGCAGCTTGGGGACAGGGATTGAAAAACTGTTTTTT. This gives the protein CASSLGTGIEKLFF.

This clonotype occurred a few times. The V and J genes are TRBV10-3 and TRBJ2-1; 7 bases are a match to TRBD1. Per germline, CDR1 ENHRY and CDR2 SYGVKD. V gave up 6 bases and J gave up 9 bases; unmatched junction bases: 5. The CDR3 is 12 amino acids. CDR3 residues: CAIRGTELEQFF. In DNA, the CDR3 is TGTGCCATCAGGGGGACAGAACTTGAGCAGTTCTTC.

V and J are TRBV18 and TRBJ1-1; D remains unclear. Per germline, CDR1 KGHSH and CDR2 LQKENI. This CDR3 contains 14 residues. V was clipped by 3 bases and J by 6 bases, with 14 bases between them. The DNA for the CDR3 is TGTGCCAGCTCACCCCCGAGTCGGATCGCTGAAGCTTTCTTT. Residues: CASSPPSRIAEAFF.

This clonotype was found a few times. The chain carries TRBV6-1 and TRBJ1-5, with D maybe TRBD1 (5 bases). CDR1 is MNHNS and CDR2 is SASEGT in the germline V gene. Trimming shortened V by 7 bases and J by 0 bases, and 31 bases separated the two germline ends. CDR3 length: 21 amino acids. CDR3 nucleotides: TGTGCCAGCATACTTGGTTGGGACGTCCCCCCAGTTGGACTTAGCAATCAGCCCCAGCATTTT. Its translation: CASILGWDVPPVGLSNQPQHF.

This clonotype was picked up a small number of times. The CDR3 protein is CASSESQRGYETDTQYF. DNA of the CDR3: TGTGCCAGCAGTGAAAGCCAGCGGGGGTACGAGACAGATACGCAGTATTTT. The chain employs TRBV6-1 and TRBJ2-3; 8 nucleotides align to TRBD2. CDR1 and CDR2 (germline): MNHNS, SASEGT. The V and J ends lost 2 bases and 3 bases, in that order; junction bases with no gene match: 10. The length of the CDR3 is 17 residues.

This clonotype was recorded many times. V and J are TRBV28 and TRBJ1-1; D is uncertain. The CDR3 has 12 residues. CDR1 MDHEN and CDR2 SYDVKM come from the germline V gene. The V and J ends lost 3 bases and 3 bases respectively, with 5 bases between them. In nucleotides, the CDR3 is TGTGCCAGCAGTTTTATGTACACTGAAGCTTTCTTT. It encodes CASSFMYTEAFF.

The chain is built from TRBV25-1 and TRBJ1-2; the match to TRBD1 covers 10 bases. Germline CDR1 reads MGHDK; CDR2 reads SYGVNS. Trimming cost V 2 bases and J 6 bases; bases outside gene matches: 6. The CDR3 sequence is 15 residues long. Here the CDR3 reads CASSELGQGNDGYTF. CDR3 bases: TGTGCCAGCAGTGAACTGGGACAGGGGAATGATGGCTACACCTTC.

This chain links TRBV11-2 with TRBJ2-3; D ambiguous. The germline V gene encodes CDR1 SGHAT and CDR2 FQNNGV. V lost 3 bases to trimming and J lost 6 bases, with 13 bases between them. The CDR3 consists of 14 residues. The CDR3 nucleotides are TGTGCCAGCAGCTTCGGCAGTCAAAGGGATACGCAGTATTTT. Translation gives CASSFGSQRDTQYF.

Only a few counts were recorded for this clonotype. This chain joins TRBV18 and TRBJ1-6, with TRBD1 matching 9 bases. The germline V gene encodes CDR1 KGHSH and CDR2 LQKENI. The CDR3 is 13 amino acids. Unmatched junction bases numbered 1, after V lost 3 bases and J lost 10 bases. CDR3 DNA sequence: TGTGCCAGCTCACCGGGACAGGGATCACCCCTCCACTTT. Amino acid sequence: CASSPGQGSPLHF.

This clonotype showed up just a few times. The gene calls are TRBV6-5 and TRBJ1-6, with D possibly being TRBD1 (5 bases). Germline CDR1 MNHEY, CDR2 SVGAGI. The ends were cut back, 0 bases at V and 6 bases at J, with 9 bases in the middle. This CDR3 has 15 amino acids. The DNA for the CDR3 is TGTGCCAGCAGTTACTCGGGACGGGGTAATTCACCCCTCCACTTT. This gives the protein CASSYSGRGNSPLHF.

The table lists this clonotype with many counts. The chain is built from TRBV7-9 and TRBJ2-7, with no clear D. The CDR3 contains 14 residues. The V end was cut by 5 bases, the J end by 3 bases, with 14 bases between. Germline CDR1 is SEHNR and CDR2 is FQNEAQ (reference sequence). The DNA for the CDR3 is TGTGCCAGCAGCACCGCACGGCAGAGCTACGAGCAGTACTTC. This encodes CASSTARQSYEQYF.

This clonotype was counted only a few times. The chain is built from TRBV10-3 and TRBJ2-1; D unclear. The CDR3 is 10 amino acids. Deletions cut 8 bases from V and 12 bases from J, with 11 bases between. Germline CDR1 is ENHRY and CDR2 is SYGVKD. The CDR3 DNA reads TGTGCCATCGGCCTCCGTGGGCAGTTCTTC. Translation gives CAIGLRGQFF.

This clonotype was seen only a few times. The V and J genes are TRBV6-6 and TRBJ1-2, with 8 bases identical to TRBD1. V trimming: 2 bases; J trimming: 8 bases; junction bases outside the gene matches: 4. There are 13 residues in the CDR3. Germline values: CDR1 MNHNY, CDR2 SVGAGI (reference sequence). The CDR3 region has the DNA TGTGCCAGCAGTTACCTCGGGACAGGAGGCTACACCTTC. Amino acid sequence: CASSYLGTGGYTF.

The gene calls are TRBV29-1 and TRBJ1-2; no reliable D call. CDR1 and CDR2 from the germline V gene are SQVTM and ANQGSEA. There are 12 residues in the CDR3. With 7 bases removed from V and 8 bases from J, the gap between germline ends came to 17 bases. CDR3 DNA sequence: TGCAGCGCCGAACAGTCTTTTAAGGGCTACACCTTC. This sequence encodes CSAEQSFKGYTF.